This T cell receptor (beta chain) was identified during a study of CD4 T cells in relation to SARS-CoV-2 and coronaviruses. Broader study findings: Samples before the pandemic and after infection were not matched within any donor.

The CDR3 is 11 residues long. V lost 5 bases to trimming and J lost 5 bases, with 4 bases between them. Germline values: CDR1 SNHLY, CDR2 FYNNEI. TCRdb's copy holds only in-frame clones and misses some; the assay was immunoSEQ multiplex PCR. The sample records some 16,000 clones, about 82% being singletons. Unexposed donor CD4+ T cells date from about 2011-2018, before the COVID-19 pandemic. The cells were cultured for under 13 days before CD4+ T cells were isolated. In regard to this clone: Its antigen remains unidentified.

The V call is TRBV2, the J call TRBJ1-5, with D unclear. The sequence derives from a human donor in good health. The specimen was CD4+ T cells from PBMCs, cultured in vitro. The CDR3 bases are TGTGCCAGCAGTTCCGATCAGCCCCAGCATTTT. Amino acids: CASSSDQPQHF.